This TCR beta chain derives from a study of cytomegalovirus exposure and HLA in healthy donors. CDR1 SGHRS and CDR2 YFSETQ come from the germline V gene. V gave up 2 bases and J gave up 1 base, with 12 bases separating them. The CDR3 is 16 amino acids. Amplification used 60 Vbeta primers and 13 Jbeta primers. Produced via immunoSEQ multiplex PCR; TCRdb's table is partial and in-frame only. The top ten hold 3.1% of the sample, which has approximately 160,000 clones, over 70% seen once. The sample consisted of PBMCs. The TCR was taken from a woman aged 50 to 65 in good health and CMV-seropositive. V usage is TRBV5-1 and J usage is TRBJ2-2; TRBD2 might be the D (6 bases). CDR3 amino acids: CASSLTWGENTGELFF. CDR3 nucleotides: TGCGCCAGCAGCTTAACGTGGGGGGAGAACACCGGGGAGCTGTTTTTT.